A selection of T cell receptor beta chains follows, all from one sample in a study of cytomegalovirus exposure and HLA in healthy donors. Assay used: immunoSEQ multiplex PCR; TCRdb lists only in-frame clones, some missing. The data hold about 150,000 clones, with roughly 77% observed a single time. The source material was PBMCs. These receptors originate from a man aged 25 to 40 in good health and CMV-seropositive. The CDR3 runs from the conserved cysteine through the conserved F or W. Each record gives: D gene, clone size, CDR3 length, J gene, V gene, CDR3 protein, CDR3 DNA. The D gene is left open where the match is weak. Not every row has a clone size; where given, it reads once, few, many or a size class.

TRBD2	NA	15	TRBJ2-5	TRBV9	CASSVGPSGAETQYF	TGTGCCAGCAGCGTAGGACCCAGCGGGGCGGAGACCCAGTACTTC
TRBD2	NA	13	TRBJ2-2	TRBV28	CASTLARTGELFF	TGTGCCAGCACACTAGCGCGCACCGGGGAGCTGTTTTTT
NA	NA	15	TRBJ1-2	TRBV5-1	CASSLIGEVNYGYTF	TGCGCCAGCAGCTTGATAGGGGAGGTAAACTATGGCTACACCTTC
NA	medium-sized	16	TRBJ2-1	TRBV4-1	CASSQPQGRPYNEQFF	TGCGCCAGCAGCCAGCCACAGGGAAGGCCCTACAATGAGCAGTTCTTC
NA	once	13	TRBJ2-7	TRBV5-4	CASSWVGGDEQYF	TGTGCCAGCAGCTGGGTAGGGGGTGACGAGCAGTACTTC
NA	NA	14	TRBJ1-3	TRBV27	CASSPRGGENTIYF	TGTGCCAGCAGTCCTCGGGGAGGGGAAAACACCATATATTTT
NA	NA	13	TRBJ1-2	TRBV5-4	CASSLRQVYGYTF	TGTGCCAGCAGCCTCCGACAGGTTTATGGCTACACCTTC
NA	few	13	TRBJ1-1	TRBV7-2	CASSLVAKSEAFF	TGTGCCAGCAGCTTAGTGGCAAAATCTGAAGCTTTCTTT
TRBD2	NA	18	TRBJ2-1	TRBV7-8	CASSSFFRLAGGAFEQFF	TGTGCCAGCAGCTCTTTTTTCCGACTAGCGGGGGGGGCCTTTGAGCAGTTCTTC
NA	NA	16	TRBJ2-1	TRBV1	CTSSETGTPLPNEQFF	TGCACCAGCAGCGAAACCGGGACTCCTCTCCCCAATGAGCAGTTCTTC
NA	NA	15	TRBJ2-3	TRBV7-3	CASSLLGEGTDTQYF	TGTGCCAGCAGCTTGTTGGGGGAGGGCACAGATACGCAGTATTTT
NA	NA	13	TRBJ2-3	TRBV7-2	CASSFSASDTQYF	TGTGCCAGCAGCTTCTCCGCGTCTGATACGCAGTATTTT
NA	NA	16	TRBJ1-1	TRBV10-2	CASSERAGILNTEAFF	TGCGCCAGCAGTGAGAGGGCAGGGATCCTGAACACTGAAGCTTTCTTT
TRBD1	NA	17	TRBJ1-5	TRBV12-5	CASGLVQGQAINQPQHF	TGTGCTAGTGGTTTGGTACAGGGACAGGCCATCAATCAGCCCCAGCATTTT
TRBD1	NA	13	TRBJ1-2	TRBV5-4	CASSQQGRSGYTF	TGTGCCAGCAGCCAACAGGGGAGAAGTGGCTACACCTTC
NA	once	15	TRBJ2-2	TRBV27	CASSPPLPNTGELFF	TGTGCCAGCAGTCCCCCCCTCCCGAACACCGGGGAGCTGTTTTTT
NA	NA	13	TRBJ2-2	TRBV4-1	CASSLANTGELFF	TGCGCCAGCAGCCTTGCCAACACCGGGGAACTGTTTTTT
NA	NA	16	TRBJ2-1	TRBV7-8	CASSPSPRAIYNEQFF	TGTGCCAGCAGCCCCTCTCCCCGAGCGATATACAATGAGCAGTTCTTC
NA	NA	14	TRBJ2-5	TRBV11-2	CASSPRAGRETQYF	TGTGCCAGCAGCCCCCGCGCGGGGCGCGAGACCCAGTACTTC
NA	NA	14	TRBJ2-3	TRBV27	CASSFDRITDTQYF	TGTGCCAGCAGTTTCGACAGGATCACAGATACGCAGTATTTT
NA	few	15	TRBJ1-1	TRBV7-2	CASTQRGGRLAEAFF	TGTGCCAGCACCCAGAGGGGGGGGCGTTTGGCTGAAGCTTTCTTT
TRBD1	NA	15	TRBJ1-5	TRBV10-3	CAISEGTGSNQPQHF	TGTGCCATCAGTGAGGGGACAGGTAGCAATCAGCCCCAGCATTTT
NA	NA	14	TRBJ1-4	TRBV5-1	CASSYQYRDEKLFF	TGCGCCAGCAGCTACCAATACAGGGATGAAAAACTGTTTTTT
TRBD1	once	14	TRBJ2-7	TRBV27	CASSLGQGGYEQYF	TGTGCCAGCAGTTTAGGACAGGGAGGATACGAGCAGTACTTC
NA	few	11	TRBJ1-1	TRBV30	CAGGRVTEAFF	TGTGCCGGGGGCCGGGTGACTGAAGCTTTCTTT
TRBD1	NA	13	TRBJ1-2	TRBV2	CASSYVDREGYTF	TGTGCCAGCAGTTACGTAGACAGGGAAGGCTACACCTTC
NA	NA	13	TRBJ2-7	TRBV30	CAWGGGNSYEQYF	TGTGCCTGGGGAGGTGGAAACTCCTACGAGCAGTACTTC
NA	NA	15	TRBJ1-1	TRBV4-3	CASSQEGGVGTEAFF	TGCGCCAGCAGCCAAGAAGGAGGGGTCGGGACTGAAGCTTTCTTT
NA	NA	18	TRBJ1-3	TRBV18	CASSPYRGGTGSGNTIYF	TGTGCCAGCTCACCATACCGCGGCGGCACCGGCTCTGGAAACACCATATATTTT
NA	once	15	TRBJ2-7	TRBV15	CATSRDLSTPYEQYF	TGTGCCACCAGCAGAGACCTAAGTACCCCCTACGAGCAGTACTTC
NA	once	18	TRBJ2-1	TRBV27	CASSLDAATRWAYNEQFF	TGTGCCAGCAGTTTAGATGCAGCTACGAGGTGGGCCTACAATGAGCAGTTCTTC
TRBD2	NA	14	TRBJ2-5	TRBV30	CAWTLGRAGETQYF	TGTGCCTGGACTCTCGGGAGGGCGGGCGAGACCCAGTACTTC
TRBD1	NA	15	TRBJ1-1	TRBV18	CASSHTDRGYDEAFF	TGTGCCAGCTCACACACAGACAGGGGTTATGATGAAGCTTTCTTT
TRBD1	NA	15	TRBJ1-2	TRBV5-4	CASTLTKGQGYGYTF	TGTGCCAGCACCCTTACGAAAGGACAGGGCTATGGCTACACCTTC
NA	NA	12	TRBJ2-7	TRBV29-1	CSVGDFAYEQYF	TGCAGCGTTGGGGACTTCGCCTACGAGCAGTACTTC
NA	NA	14	TRBJ2-7	TRBV5-4	CASSLDQGHYEQYF	TGTGCCAGCAGCTTGGACCAGGGCCACTACGAGCAGTACTTC
TRBD1	NA	13	TRBJ1-2	TRBV11-2	CATAGQPRGGYTF	TGTGCCACCGCGGGACAGCCCCGGGGTGGCTACACCTTC
TRBD1	NA	15	TRBJ1-1	TRBV19	CASSDPGQGNTEAFF	TGTGCCAGTAGTGATCCCGGACAGGGAAACACTGAAGCTTTCTTT
TRBD2	NA	15	TRBJ2-1	TRBV11-1	CASSSLAGGVREQFF	TGTGCCAGCAGCTCGCTAGCGGGGGGTGTCCGTGAGCAGTTCTTC
TRBD1	NA	13	TRBJ1-5	TRBV19	CASTGTGGQPQHF	TGTGCCAGCACCGGGACAGGCGGTCAGCCCCAGCATTTT
NA	NA	15	TRBJ2-1	TRBV5-8	CASSLGWGPYNEQFF	TGTGCCAGCAGCTTGGGTTGGGGGCCCTACAATGAGCAGTTCTTC
NA	NA	12	TRBJ2-7	TRBV28	CASSTSSYEQYF	TGTGCCAGCAGTACTAGCTCCTACGAGCAGTACTTC
TRBD2	NA	15	TRBJ2-3	TRBV6-6	CASSLLAAVRDTQYF	TGTGCCAGCAGTTTACTAGCGGCCGTTCGGGATACGCAGTATTTT
TRBD2	NA	14	TRBJ2-7	TRBV28	CASIQTSGNYEQYF	TGTGCCAGCATCCAGACTAGCGGAAACTACGAGCAGTACTTC
TRBD2	once	16	TRBJ2-7	TRBV5-1	CASSLAAGGVSYEQYF	TGCGCCAGCAGCTTGGCCGCGGGGGGGGTCTCCTACGAGCAGTACTTC
NA	NA	15	TRBJ2-2	TRBV5-5	CASSWGRANTGELFF	TGTGCCAGCAGCTGGGGCAGGGCGAACACCGGGGAGCTGTTTTTT